This T cell receptor (beta chain) was captured by sequencing in a study of technical replicates of blood from several donors. TCRdb's table, derived via immunoSEQ multiplex PCR, lists solely in-frame clones and lacks some. Of around 80,000 clones in the sample, 85% to 95% were seen once. Germline V gene data show CDR1 as MNHNS and CDR2 as SASEGT. The CDR3 totals 15 residues. The ends were cut back, 3 bases at V and 1 base at J, with 12 bases in the middle. The sequence came from a human donor in good health. The J gene is TRBJ1-1, the V gene TRBV6-1; D is uncertain. Sequencing was carried out using T cells isolated from PBMCs. CDR3 region: CASSDIGITNTEAFF. In nucleotides, the CDR3 is TGTGCCAGCAGTGATATCGGGATCACGAACACTGAAGCTTTCTTT.